This TCR beta chain was sequenced in a study of T cell repertoires in cytomegalovirus infection. In the study overall: Evidence of both CMV infection and a matching HLA type came from public TCR beta signatures. Study conclusions and caveats: Summed frequency of public TCR beta families distinguished CMV carriers with the relevant HLA.

TCRdb reprocessed the reads with MiXCR, giving one entry per CDR3 protein. Altogether about 680,000 distinct CDR3 sequences are present, 20% to 30% being singletons, with the ten largest covering less than 10%. This clonotype was picked up many times. Its matching antigen is unknown. This clonotype originated in a human donor in good health (CMV status not recorded). Some clones in this sample may be carry-over from other donors' samples. The material sequenced was CD8+ T cells from PBMCs.

CDR3 sequence: CASSSLLAGGKSEKLFF. In DNA form, the CDR3 reads TGTGCCAGCAGTTCCCTCCTTGCAGGGGGCAAGAGTGAAAAACTGTTTTTT. V gene TRBV28 combines with J gene TRBJ1-4, with TRBD1 matching over 8 bases. Losses at the gene ends were 4 bases for V and 7 bases for J; bases not matched to a gene: 14. CDR3 length: 17 amino acids. Germline V gene sequence: CDR1 MDHEN, CDR2 SYDVKM.